The source of this T cell receptor beta chain is a study of cytomegalovirus exposure and HLA in healthy donors (dated 2017 in TCRdb). Some background on the complete study: According to an earlier analysis of around 600 of the donors, about 179 million T cells yielded some 120 million unique TCR beta sequences and around 280 Gb of sequence data. Donor age, sex, ethnicity and CMV serostatus were collected together with the repertoire data. Of the 350 to 450 genotyped donors, around 81% fell in the genetic ancestry cluster associated with self-reported Caucasian donors. Every repertoire in the discovery cohort had been generated on one and the same sequencing platform. A later genetic analysis used genome-wide SNP genotypes for about 65% of the 666 donors, treating that subset as a discovery cohort. Among several hundred genotyped donors of the cohort, an average of approximately 240,000 unique TCR beta nucleotide sequences was sequenced per donor, of which about 19% were non-productive. To decide whether each TCR beta V gene segment behaved as functional or pseudogenic, an earlier analysis of 587 of the donors relied on high-throughput TCR beta sequencing. The number of donors typed differed by locus, with about 629-630 for A, B, C, DRB1 and DQB1, roughly 520 for DQA1, 606 for DPA1, and 400 to 490 for DPB1. The study profiled the T cell repertoires of 500 to 800 subjects by immunosequencing and related them to cytomegalovirus serostatus. HLA typing covered class I and class II loci at four-digit resolution. The study was designed to test whether signatures of past pathogen exposure could be identified by cataloging public T cell receptors. In a later analysis, previously published TCR beta repertoires from 500 to 750 donors were re-analyzed and high-resolution HLA genotyping was added so that TCR occurrence patterns could be studied. Because of strong linkage in the cohort, 5 or 6 DR-DQ haplotypes were treated as single units for association and clustering. In the later analysis, no new phenotypic data were used to find candidate immune exposures; instead, reliance was placed on TCR beta sequences and their occurrence across donors. Along with the 666-subject first cohort, a separate validation cohort of over a hundred different subjects was used. To predict cytomegalovirus infection status, the study brought together high-throughput TCR immunosequencing, statistical association of individual TCRs with disease status, and machine learning. An early release that covered some 630 HLA-typed donors contained around 300 gigabases of sequencing data and tens of millions of unique TCR sequences.

Broader findings and caveats from the paper: The classifier was reported to diagnose cytomegalovirus status with high specificity and sensitivity in both the original cohort and the validation cohort. A further reported finding was that TCR beta sequences accurately predicted the HLA-A and HLA-B alleles for most subjects in the first cohort. HLA typing was unavailable for some donors at each locus, so association tests used only the typed subset. Correlated functional status among segregating V segments might be attributable to linkage disequilibrium, but an unknown experimental factor could not be ruled out. The presence/absence analyses assumed that sequencing depth was roughly uniform across donors, and that assumption may not be true. A later analysis found that TCR association rates varied across HLA loci, with DRB1 alleles showing the most associated TCRs and HLA-C alleles the fewest. The authors suggested that the approach could potentially be extended to other disease states and immunological phenotypes. Because counts were too low, about 18 rarely observed V segments, including chromosome 9 orphons, were excluded from the earlier analysis of some 540 of the donors. When HLA alleles, especially DR and DQ, strongly co-occurred, attributing TCR associations to individual alleles was difficult. CMV serostatus was the only immune exposure information available for the cohort. A few of the identified cytomegalovirus-associated TCR beta chains were confirmed in vitro to be specific for cytomegalovirus antigens. Some IMGT-functional V segments, including TRBV6-2 and TRBV6-3, could not be distinguished by the 87-base-pair reads and were therefore excluded. Most CMV-associated TCR beta chains appeared to be HLA-restricted in a later analysis, and the HLA associations seemed to be driven largely by CMV exposure. In an earlier analysis of around 500 of the donors, most TCR beta V segments appeared in productive rearrangements about 87% or about 30% of the time, broadly matching IMGT annotations. In a later genetic analysis, fewer N-insertions in productive TCRs were reported among donors in an Asian-associated ancestry cluster than the approximately 670-donor mean. Most TCR sequences were seen in very few donors, while some public TCRs were found in many individuals. In a later genetic analysis, a missense DCLRE1C variant was associated with V-gene and J-gene trimming of TCR beta chains, and the association was replicated in an independent cohort. A group of highly shared sequence variants was considered likely to be a technical artifact of the sequencing pipeline. In a later analysis, several top co-occurrence clusters were reported to appear linked to parvovirus B19, influenza, CMV and Epstein-Barr virus. A later analysis associated around 16,000 TCR beta sequences with specific HLA alleles at a false discovery rate of 0.05. The cohort was sequenced for TCR beta chains only, and without alpha or paired-chain data the features that could be detected were limited. In a later analysis, HLA-associated TCR beta chains were found to be more clonally expanded and to have lower generation probabilities than equally common non-associated chains. A total of 150 to 200 TCR beta chains were listed by the study as associated with cytomegalovirus.

The germline V gene (reference sequence) supplies CDR1 LNHNV and CDR2 YYDKDF. Trimming removed 0 bases from V and 1 base from J, leaving 12 bases between the germline ends. The CDR3 spans 17 residues, from the cysteine through the phenylalanine. This entry keeps only the CDR3 DNA: 51 bases, framed from base 1. Libraries came from the immunoSEQ multiplex PCR assay. For the multiplex PCR, a mixture combining 60 forward primers for TCR Vbeta segments and 13 reverse primers for TCR Jbeta segments was used. The CDR3 region of rearranged TCR beta genes was amplified from genomic DNA by a multiplex PCR assay. On the Illumina HiSeq System, the amplified TCR beta libraries were sequenced as 87-base-pair reads. As for how the authors treated the data: A later analysis tallied 75 million to 85 million unique TCR beta chains across the 650 to 750 repertoires, and approximately 11 million of those chains were shared by two or more donors. A nearest-neighbor algorithm error-corrected the raw reads and collapsed the reads into unique sequences, merging closely related sequences to remove PCR and sequencing errors. To assign V, D and J gene segments, CDR3 sequences were aligned to IMGT reference sequences. For a sequence to be retained, a match of at least six nucleotides was required to both a V gene segment and a J gene segment. Rearrangements were classified as productive when the CDR3 lacked stop codons and remained in frame with V and J, and all other rearrangements were classified as non-productive. CDR3 was defined by IMGT convention, running from the second conserved V-encoded cysteine to the conserved J-encoded phenylalanine. The earlier analysis of roughly 590 of the donors excluded any sequence lacking an unambiguous match to a single V gene segment. In an earlier analysis of approximately 610 of the donors, V segments were called functional above 56.7% productive rearrangements and were called segregating when the between-donor standard deviation exceeded 5%. A statistical classification framework was built for diagnosing cytomegalovirus status from the catalog of TCR beta chain sequences. In a later analysis, V and J genes were assigned by comparing TCR nucleotide sequences against IMGT/GENE-DB human TR gene sequences. A later analysis assigned CDR3 sequences and most-parsimonious VDJ recombination scenarios with the TCRdist pipeline. In a later analysis, each TCR beta chain was defined by its CDR3 amino acid sequence together with its V-gene family, and reads lacking a unique V-gene family were excluded. In a later analysis, several hundred highly shared, low-generation-probability nucleotide sequences were removed to address suspected cross-contamination and a sequencing artifact. A later analysis calculated a clonal expansion index for each public chain from normalized within-repertoire ranks of inferred template counts. Generation probabilities in a later analysis came from a VDJ recombination model fitted to out-of-frame rearrangements, and those results were checked against IGoR. In a later analysis, TCR-TCR, TCR-HLA and TCR-CMV co-occurrence was scored with hypergeometric tests, and a repertoire-size bias correction was applied to TCR pairs. False discovery rates were estimated in a later analysis by permuting HLA or CMV assignments 20 times. In a later analysis, co-occurring TCRs were grouped with DBSCAN, and TCRdist sequence similarity was added when clustering was performed within HLA-allele-positive subsets. Repertoires with fewer than 30,000 or more than 120,000 public chains, plus five repertoires with anomalous nucleotide sharing, were excluded from co-occurrence clustering. The table comes from immuneACCESS by way of TCRdb, which keeps in-frame sequences with V and J called. Part of the clones is missing from these tables; in studies checked, under half for an unresolved V gene and the rest for unknown reasons. Clone size and the V and J calls come from that table; the DNA yielded D and trimming. In this sample the table shows about 160,000 clones, about 71% of which occur a single time. The ten largest clones take up over 2.5% of the sample.

The cohort consisted of some 670 healthy bone marrow donors. At the time of sampling, every cohort member was nominally healthy, though immune exposures that went unrecorded were likely present. The donor was CMV seronegative and was included in the group of several hundred seronegative cohort members. Every donor gave a peripheral blood sample, and the peripheral blood mononuclear cells from that sample were used for TCR beta sequencing. The Qiagen DNeasy Blood Extraction Kit was used to extract genomic DNA from the blood cell samples. In its sample, this clone was seen a few times. Its antigen is not yet known. Base quality data are lacking; no much larger clone is found one base away.

The rearrangement joined TRBV15 to TRBJ2-2; TRBD1 is possibly the D segment (5 matching bases). The sequence was obtained from a woman in her 30s in good health and CMV-seronegative. The sequencing sample was made of PBMCs. The CDR3 in this case is CATSRDQSGMNTGELFF. In nucleotide form, the sequence is TGTGCCACCAGCAGAGATCAGTCAGGGATGAACACCGGGGAGCTGTTTTTT.